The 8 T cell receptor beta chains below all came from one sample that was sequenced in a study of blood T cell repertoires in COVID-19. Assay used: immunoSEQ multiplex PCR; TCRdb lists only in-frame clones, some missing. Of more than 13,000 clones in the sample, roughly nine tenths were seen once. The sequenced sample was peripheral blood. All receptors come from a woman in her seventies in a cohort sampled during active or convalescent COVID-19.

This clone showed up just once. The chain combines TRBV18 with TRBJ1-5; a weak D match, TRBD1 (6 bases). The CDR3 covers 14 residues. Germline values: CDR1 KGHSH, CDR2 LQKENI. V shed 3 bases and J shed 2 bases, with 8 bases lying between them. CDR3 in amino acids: CASSPGGRNQPQHF. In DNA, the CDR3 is TGTGCCAGCTCACCCGGGGGGCGCAATCAGCCCCAGCATTTT.

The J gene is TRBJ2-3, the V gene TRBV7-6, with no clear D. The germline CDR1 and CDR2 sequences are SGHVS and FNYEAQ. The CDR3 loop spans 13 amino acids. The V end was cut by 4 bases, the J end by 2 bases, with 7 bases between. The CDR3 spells CASSSPPTDTQYF. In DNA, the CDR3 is TGTGCCAGCAGCTCTCCCCCCACAGATACGCAGTATTTT. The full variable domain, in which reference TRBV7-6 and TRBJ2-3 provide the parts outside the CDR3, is GAGVSQSPRYKVTKRGQDVALRCDPISGHVSLYWYRQALGQGPEFLTYFNYEAQQDKSGLPNDRFSAERPEGSISTLTIQRTEQRDSAMYRCASSSPPTDTQYFGPGTRLTVL.

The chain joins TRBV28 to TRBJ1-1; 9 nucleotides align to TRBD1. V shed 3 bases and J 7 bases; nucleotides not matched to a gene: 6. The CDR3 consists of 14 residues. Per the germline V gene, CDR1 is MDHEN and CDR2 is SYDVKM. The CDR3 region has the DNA TGTGCCAGCAGTTTCGGACAGGGGAGTGGTGAAGCTTTCTTT. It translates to CASSFGQGSGEAFF.

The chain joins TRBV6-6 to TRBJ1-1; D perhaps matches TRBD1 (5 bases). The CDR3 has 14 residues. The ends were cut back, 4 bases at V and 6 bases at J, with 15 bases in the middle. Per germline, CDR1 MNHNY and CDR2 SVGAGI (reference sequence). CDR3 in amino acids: CASSSGGNRAEAFF. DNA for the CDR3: TGTGCCAGCAGTTCTGGGGGGAATAGGGCTGAAGCTTTCTTT.

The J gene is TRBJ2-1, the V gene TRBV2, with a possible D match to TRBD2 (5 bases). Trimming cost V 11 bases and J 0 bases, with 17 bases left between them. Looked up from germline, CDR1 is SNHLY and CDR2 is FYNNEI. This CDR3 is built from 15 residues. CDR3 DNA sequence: TGTGCCGAAAAATCGGGGATGAGCTCCTACAATGAGCAGTTCTTC. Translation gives CAEKSGMSSYNEQFF.

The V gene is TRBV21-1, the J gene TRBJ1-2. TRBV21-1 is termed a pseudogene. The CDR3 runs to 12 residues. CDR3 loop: CASTPTERGYTF. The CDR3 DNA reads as TGTGCCAGCACCCCAACGGAGAGGGGCTACACCTTC.

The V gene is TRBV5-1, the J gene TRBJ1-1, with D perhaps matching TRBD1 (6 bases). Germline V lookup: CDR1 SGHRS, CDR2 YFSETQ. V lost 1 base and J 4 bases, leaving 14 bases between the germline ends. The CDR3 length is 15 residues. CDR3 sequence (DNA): TGCGCCAGCAGCTTGAGCGGGGGGCGCCTCACTGAAGCTTTCTTT. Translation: CASSLSGGRLTEAFF.

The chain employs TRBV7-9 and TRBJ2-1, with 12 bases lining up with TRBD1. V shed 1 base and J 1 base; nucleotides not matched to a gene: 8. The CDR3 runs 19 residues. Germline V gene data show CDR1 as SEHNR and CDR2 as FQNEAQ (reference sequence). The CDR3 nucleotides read TGTGCCAGCAGCTTAGAGGGACAGGGGGCGCGAAGATCCTACAATGAGCAGTTCTTC. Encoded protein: CASSLEGQGARRSYNEQFF.